The 9 T cell receptor beta chains below were found in one sample sequenced in a study of T cell responses to AZD1222 COVID-19 vaccine. The table came from immunoSEQ multiplex PCR; TCRdb's copy has only in-frame clones and leaves some out. The top ten hold 4% to 5% of the sample, which has about 120,000 clones, more than 80% seen once. Sequences were derived from peripheral blood, sampled 28 days after the second dose of the MenACWY control vaccine. These receptors originate from an adult who received the MenACWY meningococcal vaccine as a control.

This chain uses TRBV6-5 with TRBJ2-7; D perhaps matches TRBD2 (6 bases). CDR1 and CDR2 from the germline V gene are MNHEY and SVGAGI. The CDR3 consists of 12 residues. The CDR3 sequence: CVQGAGSYEQYV. CDR3 in DNA: TGTGTCCAGGGAGCGGGCTCCTACGAGCAGTACGTC.

The gene calls are TRBV4-3 and TRBJ1-1, with 10 bases matching TRBD1. The ends lost 5 bases at V and 4 bases at J; junction bases unmatched: 7. The CDR3 loop spans 15 amino acids. Germline V gene data show CDR1 as LGHNA and CDR2 as YSLEER. In DNA, the CDR3 is TGCGCCAGCAGCTCCACCGGGACAGGGGCCACTGAAGCTTTCTTT. Encoded protein: CASSSTGTGATEAFF.

The chain is built from TRBV3-1 (or the pseudogene TRBV3-2) and TRBJ1-5; possibly TRBD1 for D (6 bases). Per germline, CDR1 LGHDT and CDR2 YNNKEL (reference sequence). The germline V and J ends were trimmed by 5 bases and 2 bases, with 10 bases remaining between them. CDR3 length: 14 residues. CDR3 protein: CASSDRKGNQPQHF. The CDR3, as DNA: TGTGCCAGCAGCGACAGGAAAGGCAATCAGCCCCAGCATTTT.

This clone was seen more than once but under ten times. This rearrangement joins TRBV6-4 to TRBJ2-1; no clear D. Germline values: CDR1 MRHNA, CDR2 SNTAGT. CDR3 length equals 14 residues. The V and J ends lost 4 bases and 0 bases respectively, with 7 bases between them. DNA for the CDR3: TGTGCCAGCAGTGCAACACCCTCCTACAATGAGCAGTTCTTC. Encoded protein: CASSATPSYNEQFF.

This clone was observed once. The rearrangement uses TRBV28 and TRBJ2-7; D might be TRBD2 (6 bases). Trimming stripped 10 bases from V and 3 bases from J, with 13 bases between. CDR3 length equals 12 residues. In germline, CDR1 is MDHEN, CDR2 SYDVKM. This chain's CDR3 is CATKEGIYEQYF. The CDR3 DNA sequence: TGTGCCACCAAGGAGGGAATCTACGAGCAGTACTTC.

The V and J genes are TRBV15 and TRBJ1-5; D is uncertain. The CDR3 sequence is 17 residues long. V was cut by 0 bases and J by 0 bases, with 12 bases left in between. The germline gives CDR1 LNHNV, CDR2 YYDKDF (reference sequence). This CDR3 is CATSRDYGGASNQPQHF. Here the CDR3 DNA reads TGTGCCACCAGCAGAGATTACGGTGGAGCTAGCAATCAGCCCCAGCATTTT.

This rearrangement joins TRBV7-2 to TRBJ2-7, with D perhaps TRBD1 (5 bases). There are 17 residues in the CDR3. The V end lost 1 base, the J end lost 1 base, and 17 bases lay between the germline ends. Germline V gene sequence: CDR1 SGHTA, CDR2 FQGNSA. Written as DNA, the CDR3 is TGTGCCAGCAGCTTAGTAGATGTTTGCAGGGAATCCTACGAGCAGTACGTC. The encoded protein is CASSLVDVCRESYEQYV.

V and J are TRBV9 and TRBJ2-2, with 12 bases lining up with TRBD2. The CDR3 extends over 18 amino acids. The V segment lost 0 bases and the J segment 1 base; nucleotides outside the gene matches: 4. Germline CDR1 reads SGDLS; CDR2 reads YYNGEE. CDR3 protein: CASSVEASGGVNTGELFF. Here the CDR3 DNA reads TGTGCCAGCAGCGTAGAGGCTAGCGGGGGGGTGAACACCGGGGAGCTGTTTTTT.

The chain uses TRBV9 and TRBJ2-5; the match to TRBD1 covers 8 bases. With 0 bases clipped from V and 4 bases from J, the junction kept 2 bases outside the gene matches. This CDR3 region has 14 residues. From germline, CDR1 is SGDLS and CDR2 YYNGEE. As DNA, the CDR3 is TGTGCCAGCAGCGTAGCCACAGGGGGAGAGACCCAGTACTTC. Translating it yields CASSVATGGETQYF.